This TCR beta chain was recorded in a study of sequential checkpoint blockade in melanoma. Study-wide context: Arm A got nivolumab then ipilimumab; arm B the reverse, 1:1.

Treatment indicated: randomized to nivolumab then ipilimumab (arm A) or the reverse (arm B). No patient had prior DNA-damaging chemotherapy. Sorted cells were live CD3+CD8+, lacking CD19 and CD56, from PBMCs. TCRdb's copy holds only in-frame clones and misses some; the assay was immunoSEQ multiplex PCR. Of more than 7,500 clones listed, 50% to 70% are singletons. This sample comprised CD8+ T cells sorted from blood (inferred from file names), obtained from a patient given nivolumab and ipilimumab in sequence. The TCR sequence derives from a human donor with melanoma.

CDR3 protein: CASRDYNTGELFF. CDR3 nucleotide sequence: TGTGCCAGCAGAGACTATAACACCGGGGAGCTGTTTTTT. This chain joins TRBV27 and TRBJ2-2, with D perhaps matching TRBD2 (5 bases). Deletions cut 6 bases from V and 2 bases from J, with 7 bases between. The V gene's germline CDR1 is MNHEY and CDR2 SMNVEV (reference sequence). CDR3 length: 13 amino acids.